This T cell receptor (beta chain) was documented in a study of T cell changes during pregnancy in multiple sclerosis. The CDR3 spans 14 residues. Germline V lookup: CDR1 MNHNS, CDR2 SASEGT. Trimming removed 7 bases at V and 3 bases at J, with 12 bases between. TCRdb's copy holds only in-frame clones and misses some; the assay was immunoSEQ multiplex PCR. The sample contains roughly 93,000 clones, around 90% of which appear only once. The chain has TRBV6-1 and TRBJ2-2; perhaps TRBD1 as D (5 bases). The TCR sequence derives from a female donor in good health, enrolled as a control in a pregnancy study. Sample: peripheral blood, taken after pregnancy. CDR3 residues: CASIWGPDTGELFF. CDR3 bases: TGTGCCAGCATTTGGGGCCCGGACACCGGGGAGCTGTTTTTT.